This record looks at one T cell receptor beta chain sequence and its context. Its antigen specificity is not known. No much larger clonotype is one base removed from it; base qualities were not supplied. In Seattle, one collaborating source enrolled patients while the infection was active and tracked those patients longitudinally over the course of disease. Whole blood was collected in K2EDTA tubes by collaborating institutions according to the institutions' own protocols. For TCRbeta analysis, collaborators shipped samples in one of three forms: frozen whole blood, isolated PBMCs, or DNA extracted from either of those sample types. The data were taken from a study of blood T cell repertoires in COVID-19 (dated by TCRdb to the early 2020s). For the wider study: Samples from collaborators originated in the United States, Italy and Spain and spanned both the acute and convalescent phases of COVID-19. The material from the prospective study consisted of cDNA or gDNA derived from T cells, B-cell-depleted T cells, or PBMCs. The dataset comprised deeply sampled blood TCRbeta repertoires from subjects exposed to, actively infected with, or recovered from COVID-19. The repertoires were released in a freely available public database intended as a resource for research on the immune response to SARS-CoV-2. The samples were drawn from the first 160 participants of the ongoing ImmuneRACE study and from 950 to 1,500 subjects provided by 6 global collaborators. The sample metadata nearly always contained a de-identified subject ID, COVID-19 status, age in years and sex. HLA class I and class II types, where available, came from metadata supplied by the sample provider rather than from assay-based typing.

General study outcomes and caveats: The quantity of clinical and demographic metadata differed by source and by participant and was supplied without curation.

TCRbeta CDR3 regions were amplified from genomic DNA using the immunoSEQ Assay, a bias-controlled multiplex PCR. In the paper's pipeline: The number of nucleated cells in each sample was estimated by amplification of reference gene primers within the assay. To quantify the absolute abundance of each unique TCRbeta CDR3 rearrangement, sequence reads were collapsed and filtered. For each sample, productive Simpson clonality was calculated as the square root of Simpson's diversity index over productive rearrangements. Entries here come from immuneACCESS through TCRdb and include only in-frame sequences with V and J called. Some clones fail to appear in such tables; in the studies checked, an unresolved V gene covers under half of the shortfall, and the cause of the remainder is unknown. That table furnishes V, J and clone size, whereas the DNA furnished D and trimming. A total of approximately 390,000 clones appear in this sample, 87% of them only once. The ten largest clonotypes hold roughly 2.1% of the sample.

The sequencing sample was made of peripheral blood. This sequence originates from a woman in her sixties with COVID-19, enrolled during active disease.

The CDR3 is CASANNRDQPQHF. DNA sequence: TGTGCCAGCGCCAATAACAGGGATCAGCCCCAGCATTTT. The chain joins TRBV6-5 to TRBJ1-5; D gene: possibly TRBD1, on 6 matching bases. CDR1 and CDR2 were assigned from the germline V gene as MNHEY and SVGAGI. The trim is 8 bases for V and 5 bases for J, with a gap of 13 bases between the germline ends. The CDR3 holds 13 amino acids from the cysteine to the phenylalanine. Only the CDR3 DNA stays, 39 bases, in frame from base 1.